Below, 10 T cell receptor beta chains from the same sample are listed, as sequenced in a study. MiXCR was run by TCRdb on the 5' RACE reads, yielding one entry per CDR3 protein. Seen here are tens of thousands of distinct CDR3 sequences, 25% to 35% observed once, and the top ten hold under 2.5%. Input material: naive CD4+ T cells sorted from blood. Subset noted: naive CD4+ T cells, CD4+CD45RA+CD25-. These receptors originate from a female donor with breast cancer.

The chain recombines TRBV27 with TRBJ2-3; 10 bases align to TRBD2. CDR3 length: 15 residues. J was trimmed by 2 bases and V by 4 bases; bases with no gene match: 3. Per the germline V gene, CDR1 is MNHEY and CDR2 is SMNVEV (reference sequence). The CDR3 loop is CASSSGLAITDTQYF. The DNA of the CDR3 is TGTGCCAGCAGTTCGGGACTAGCGATCACAGATACGCAGTATTTT.

This clonotype showed up just a few times. The chain joins TRBV4-2 to TRBJ2-6; 9 bases are shared with TRBD2. The CDR3 runs to 19 residues. The germline V gene encodes CDR1 LGHNA and CDR2 YNFKEQ. The J segment lost 1 base and the V segment lost 7 bases, leaving 14 bases of the junction unmatched. The CDR3 DNA sequence: TGTGCCAGCAACACTCCGAATAGCGGGAGAAGGTCTGGGGCCAACGTCCTGACTTTC. Translated, it gives CASNTPNSGRRSGANVLTF.

The chain employs TRBV5-1 and TRBJ2-3; D may be TRBD1 (5 bases). Between the trimmed V and J ends, which lost 5 bases and 4 bases, there was a span of 14 bases. Germline values: CDR1 SGHRS, CDR2 YFSETQ. The CDR3 extends over 14 amino acids. The DNA of the CDR3 is TGCGCCAGCAGTTGGGGTCTGGGGCCAGATACGCAGTATTTT. This encodes CASSWGLGPDTQYF.

The chain recombines TRBV6-1 with TRBJ2-3, with D unresolved. The CDR3 length is 16 residues. V lost 4 bases, J lost 5 bases, and 19 bases lay in between. Germline CDR1 and CDR2: MNHNS and SASEGT. The CDR3 is CASSGTRALTGDTQYF. DNA for the CDR3: TGTGCCAGCAGTGGTACACGGGCCCTTACCGGAGATACGCAGTATTTT.

The rearrangement links TRBV4-2 to TRBJ2-2; 7 bases fit TRBD1. V was clipped by 0 bases and J by 5 bases; unmatched bases: 3. CDR3 size: 15 residues. Germline CDR1 LGHNA, CDR2 YNFKEQ. In DNA, the CDR3 is TGTGCCAGCAGCCAAGAACAGGGGCAAACCGGGGAGCTGTTTTTT. This codes for CASSQEQGQTGELFF.

CDR3 DNA: TGTGCCAGCAGCTCCTCCGGAGGAGTTGGAAACACCATATATTTT. The encoded protein is CASSSSGGVGNTIYF. The chain combines TRBV7-3 with TRBJ1-3; D gene uncertain. The CDR3 runs to 15 residues. CDR1 and CDR2 (germline): SGHTA, FQGTGA. V lost 4 bases, J lost 3 bases, and 13 bases lay in between.

V is TRBV29-1 and J is TRBJ2-3; perhaps TRBD2 as D (6 bases). Trimming removed 7 bases at V and 8 bases at J, with 22 bases between. This CDR3 has 14 residues. The germline CDR1 and CDR2 sequences are SQVTM and ANQGSEA. This chain's CDR3 is CSAQLWDSTSTQYF. CDR3 bases: TGCAGCGCTCAATTATGGGACTCAACTAGTACGCAGTATTTT.

This clonotype was seen a few times. The CDR3 loop is CASSQSGAQNIQYF. The CDR3 DNA reads as TGTGCCAGCAGCCAATCCGGGGCCCAAAACATTCAGTACTTC. The chain joins TRBV3-1 to TRBJ2-4; TRBD1 or TRBD2 may be the D gene (5 bases each). V gave up 2 bases and J gave up 5 bases, with 10 bases separating them. Germline values: CDR1 LGHDT, CDR2 YNNKEL (reference sequence). This CDR3 comprises 14 residues.

The chain is built from TRBV19 and TRBJ2-7; TRBD1 agrees at 7 bases. CDR1 is LNHDA and CDR2 is SQIVND in the germline V gene (reference sequence). J gave up 4 bases and V 4 bases, and 4 bases lay outside the gene matches. This CDR3 comprises 13 residues. The CDR3 nucleotides are TGTGCCAGTAGTAACAGGGGTGGATACGAGCAGTACTTC. This sequence encodes CASSNRGGYEQYF.

The V gene is TRBV6-1, the J gene TRBJ1-5; D call uncertain. Per the germline V gene, CDR1 is MNHNS and CDR2 is SASEGT. The CDR3 has 14 residues. V lost 7 bases to trimming and J lost 1 base, with 11 bases between them. For the CDR3, the DNA is TGTGCCAGCAAGGAGAGCGGGAGCAATCAGCCCCAGCATTTT. Its protein product is CASKESGSNQPQHF.